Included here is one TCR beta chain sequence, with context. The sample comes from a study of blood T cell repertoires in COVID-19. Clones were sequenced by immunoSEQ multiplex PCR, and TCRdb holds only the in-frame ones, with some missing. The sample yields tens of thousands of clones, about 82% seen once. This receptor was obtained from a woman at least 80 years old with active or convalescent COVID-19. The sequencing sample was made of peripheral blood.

The CDR3 is CASSPTGDTNYGYTF. Here the CDR3 DNA reads TGTGCCAGCAGCCCGACAGGGGACACTAACTATGGCTACACCTTC. This chain joins TRBV28 and TRBJ1-2; 8 positions match TRBD1. The CDR3 totals 15 residues. After removal of 6 bases from V and 0 bases from J, the junction contained 6 bases not matched to a gene. Germline-derived CDR1 and CDR2 are MDHEN and SYDVKM.